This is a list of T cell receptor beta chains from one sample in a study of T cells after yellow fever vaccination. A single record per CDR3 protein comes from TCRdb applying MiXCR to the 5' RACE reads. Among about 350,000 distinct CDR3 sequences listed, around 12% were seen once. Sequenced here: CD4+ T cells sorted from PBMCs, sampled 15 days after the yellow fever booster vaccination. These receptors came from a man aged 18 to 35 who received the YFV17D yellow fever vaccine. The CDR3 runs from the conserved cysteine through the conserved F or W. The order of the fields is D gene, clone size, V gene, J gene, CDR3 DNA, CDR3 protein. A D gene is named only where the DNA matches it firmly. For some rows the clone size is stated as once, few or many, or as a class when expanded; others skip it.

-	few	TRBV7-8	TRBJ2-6	TGTGCCAGCAGCCGAGGGGGTACTGGGGCCAACGTCCTGACTTTC	CASSRGGTGANVLTF
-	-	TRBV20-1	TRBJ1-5	TGCAGTGCTAGATCAGGGTCCGGCCAGCCCCAGCATTTT	CSARSGSGQPQHF
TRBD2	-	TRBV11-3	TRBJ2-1	TGTGCCAGCAGCTTAGATAGCGGGAGCTCCTACAATGAGCAGTTCTTC	CASSLDSGSSYNEQFF
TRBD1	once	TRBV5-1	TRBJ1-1	TGCGCCAGCAGCTTAGGGGGCGACCTCACTGAAGCTTTCTTT	CASSLGGDLTEAFF
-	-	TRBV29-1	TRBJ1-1	TGCAGCGTTCGCGTACAGGGTGCCGACACTGAAGCTTTCTTT	CSVRVQGADTEAFF
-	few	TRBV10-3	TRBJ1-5	TGTGCCATCAGTGTGGAGAGCAATCAGCCCCAGCATTTT	CAISVESNQPQHF
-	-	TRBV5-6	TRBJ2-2	TGTGCCAGCAGCCCGTTCCGCACGAACACCGGGGAGCTGTTTTTT	CASSPFRTNTGELFF
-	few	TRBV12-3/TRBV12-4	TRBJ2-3	TGTGCCAGCAGATACCGGAGAGGGGGCACAGATACGCAGTATTTT	CASRYRRGGTDTQYF
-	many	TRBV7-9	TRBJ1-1	TGTGCCAGCAGCTTAGGACAGGCTGACACTGAAGCTTTCTTT	CASSLGQADTEAFF
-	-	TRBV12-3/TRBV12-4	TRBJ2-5	TGTGCCAGCAGGACGGGTCCCGCTTTGACCCAGTACTTC	CASRTGPALTQYF
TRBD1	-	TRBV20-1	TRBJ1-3	TGCAGTGCTAGCGATCCGACAGGGGGAGGAAACACCATATATTTT	CSASDPTGGGNTIYF
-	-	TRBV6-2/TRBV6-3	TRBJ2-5	TGTGCCAGCAGTTACTCGCTGCTCCAAGAGACCCAGTACTTC	CASSYSLLQETQYF
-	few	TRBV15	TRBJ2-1	TGTGCCACCAGCAGAGAACCGGACTCACGATACAATGAGCAGTTCTTC	CATSREPDSRYNEQFF
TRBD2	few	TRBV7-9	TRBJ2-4	TGTGCCAGCAGCTTAGCGCAGCGGGGGATGGCTTTCGCCAAAAACATTCAGTACTTC	CASSLAQRGMAFAKNIQYF
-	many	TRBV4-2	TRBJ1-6	TGTGCCAGCAGCCAAGGGAGCCTGAGGGCCACGGGTCTGCAATTT	CASSQGSLRATGLQF